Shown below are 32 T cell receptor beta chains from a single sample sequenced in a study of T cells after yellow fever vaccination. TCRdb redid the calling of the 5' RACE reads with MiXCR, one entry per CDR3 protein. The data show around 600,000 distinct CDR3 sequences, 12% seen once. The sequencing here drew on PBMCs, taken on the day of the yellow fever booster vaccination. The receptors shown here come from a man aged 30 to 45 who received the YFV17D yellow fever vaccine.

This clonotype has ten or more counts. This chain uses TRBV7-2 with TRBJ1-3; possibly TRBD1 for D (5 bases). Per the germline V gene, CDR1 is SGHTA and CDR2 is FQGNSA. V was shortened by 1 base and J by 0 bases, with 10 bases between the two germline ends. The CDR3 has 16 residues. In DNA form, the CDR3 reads TGTGCCAGCAGCTTAGTGGGTGGGGGCTCTGGAAACACCATATATTTT. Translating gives CASSLVGGGSGNTIYF.

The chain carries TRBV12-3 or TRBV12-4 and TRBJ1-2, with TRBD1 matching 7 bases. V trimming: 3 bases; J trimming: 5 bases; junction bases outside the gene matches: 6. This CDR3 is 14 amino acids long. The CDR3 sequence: CASSLTGLMYGYTF. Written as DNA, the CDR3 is TGTGCCAGCAGTTTGACAGGGTTGATGTATGGCTACACCTTC.

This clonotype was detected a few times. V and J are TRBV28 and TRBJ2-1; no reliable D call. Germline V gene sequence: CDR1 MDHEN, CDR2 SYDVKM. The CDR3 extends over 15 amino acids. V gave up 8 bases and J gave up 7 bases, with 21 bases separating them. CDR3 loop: CASGAPGVSWNEQFF. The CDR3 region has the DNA TGTGCCAGCGGCGCCCCTGGGGTCTCTTGGAATGAGCAGTTCTTC.

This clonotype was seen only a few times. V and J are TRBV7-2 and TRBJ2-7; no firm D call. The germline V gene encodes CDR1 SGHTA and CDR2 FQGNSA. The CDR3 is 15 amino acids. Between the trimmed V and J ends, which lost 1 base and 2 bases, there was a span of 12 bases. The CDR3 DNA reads TGTGCCAGCAGCTTAGGAACAGTTCCAACCTACGAGCAGTACTTC. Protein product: CASSLGTVPTYEQYF.

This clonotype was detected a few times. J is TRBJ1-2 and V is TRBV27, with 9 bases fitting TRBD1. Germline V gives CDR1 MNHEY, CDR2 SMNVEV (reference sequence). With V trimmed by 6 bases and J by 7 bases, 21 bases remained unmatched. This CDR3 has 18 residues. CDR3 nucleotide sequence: TGTGCCAGCAGGATCGGACCGGGACAGGGTCTCGAACATGGTGGCTACACCTTC. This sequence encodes CASRIGPGQGLEHGGYTF.

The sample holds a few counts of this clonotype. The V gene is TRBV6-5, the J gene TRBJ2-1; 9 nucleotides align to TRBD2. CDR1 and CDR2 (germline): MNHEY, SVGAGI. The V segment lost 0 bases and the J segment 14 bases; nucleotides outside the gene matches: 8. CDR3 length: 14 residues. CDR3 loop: CASSYSRVAGDEFF. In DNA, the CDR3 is TGTGCCAGCAGTTACTCGAGGGTAGCGGGAGACGAGTTCTTC.

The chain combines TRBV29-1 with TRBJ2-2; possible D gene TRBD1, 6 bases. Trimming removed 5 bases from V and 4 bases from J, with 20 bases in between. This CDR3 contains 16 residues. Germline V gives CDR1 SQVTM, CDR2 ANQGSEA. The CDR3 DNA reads TGCAGCGTTTCGGACAGCCATCGCGCGGGCACCGGGGAGCTGTTTTTT. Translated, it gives CSVSDSHRAGTGELFF.

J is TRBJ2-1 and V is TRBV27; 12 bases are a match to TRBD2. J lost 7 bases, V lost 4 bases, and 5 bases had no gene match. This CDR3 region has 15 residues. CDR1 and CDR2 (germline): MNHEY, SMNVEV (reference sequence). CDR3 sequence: CASSSRTSGNNEQFF. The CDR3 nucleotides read TGTGCCAGCAGTTCCCGGACTAGCGGGAATAATGAGCAGTTCTTC.

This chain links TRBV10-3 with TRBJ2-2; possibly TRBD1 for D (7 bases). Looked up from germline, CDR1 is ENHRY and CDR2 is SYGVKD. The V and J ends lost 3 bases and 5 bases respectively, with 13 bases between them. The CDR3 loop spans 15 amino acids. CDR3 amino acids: CAISDQGGATGELFF. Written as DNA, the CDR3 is TGTGCCATCAGTGATCAGGGGGGCGCAACCGGGGAGCTGTTTTTT.

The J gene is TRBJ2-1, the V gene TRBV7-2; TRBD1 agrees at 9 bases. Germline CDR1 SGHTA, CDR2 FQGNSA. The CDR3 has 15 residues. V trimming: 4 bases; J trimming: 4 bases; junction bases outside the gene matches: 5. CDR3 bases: TGTGCCAGCAGCTCCCCCGGGACAGGGTACAATGAGCAGTTCTTC. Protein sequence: CASSSPGTGYNEQFF.

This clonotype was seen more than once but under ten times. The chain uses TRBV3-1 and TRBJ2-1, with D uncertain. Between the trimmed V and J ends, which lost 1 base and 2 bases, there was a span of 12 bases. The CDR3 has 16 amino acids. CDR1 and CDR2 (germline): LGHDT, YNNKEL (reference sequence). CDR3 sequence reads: CASSQVGPPPYNEQFF. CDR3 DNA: TGTGCCAGCAGCCAAGTAGGCCCCCCGCCCTACAATGAGCAGTTCTTC.

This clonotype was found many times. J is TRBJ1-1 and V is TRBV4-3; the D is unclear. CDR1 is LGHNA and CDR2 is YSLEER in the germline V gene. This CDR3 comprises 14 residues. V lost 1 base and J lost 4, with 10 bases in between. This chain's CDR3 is CASSQAGRGTEAFF. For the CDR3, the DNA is TGCGCCAGCAGCCAAGCGGGGAGAGGCACTGAAGCTTTCTTT.

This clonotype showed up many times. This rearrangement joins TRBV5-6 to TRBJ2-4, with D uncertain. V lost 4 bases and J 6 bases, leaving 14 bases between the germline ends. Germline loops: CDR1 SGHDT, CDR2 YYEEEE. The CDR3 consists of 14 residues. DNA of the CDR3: TGTGCCAGCAGCCCCGGTGGTGAAGGAAACATTCAGTACTTC. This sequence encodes CASSPGGEGNIQYF.

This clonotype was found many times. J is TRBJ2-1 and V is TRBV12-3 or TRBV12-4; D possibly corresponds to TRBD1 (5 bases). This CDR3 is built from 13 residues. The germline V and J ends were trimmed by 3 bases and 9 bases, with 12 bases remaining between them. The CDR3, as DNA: TGTGCCAGCAGTTTTCAGGGTCGAGGTGAGCAGTTCTTC. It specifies CASSFQGRGEQFF.

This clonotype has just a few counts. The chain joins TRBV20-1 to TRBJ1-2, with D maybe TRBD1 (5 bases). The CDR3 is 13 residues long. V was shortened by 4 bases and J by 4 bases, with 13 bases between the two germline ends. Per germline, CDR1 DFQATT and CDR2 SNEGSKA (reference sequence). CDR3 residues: CSANEGTSYGYTF. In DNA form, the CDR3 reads TGCAGTGCTAATGAGGGGACCAGCTATGGCTACACCTTC.

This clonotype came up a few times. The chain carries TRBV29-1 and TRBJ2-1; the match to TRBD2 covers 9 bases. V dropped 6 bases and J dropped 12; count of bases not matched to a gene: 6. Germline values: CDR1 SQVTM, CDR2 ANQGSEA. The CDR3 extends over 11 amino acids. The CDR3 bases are TGCAGCGTGGCGCGGGAGGGATGGCAGTTCTTC. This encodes CSVAREGWQFF.

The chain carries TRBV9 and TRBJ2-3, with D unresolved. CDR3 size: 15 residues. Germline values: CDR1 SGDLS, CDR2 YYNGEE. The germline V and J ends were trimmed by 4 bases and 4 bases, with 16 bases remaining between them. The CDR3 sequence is CASSPRSEHADTQYF. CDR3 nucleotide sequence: TGTGCCAGCAGCCCCCGCTCGGAGCACGCAGATACGCAGTATTTT.

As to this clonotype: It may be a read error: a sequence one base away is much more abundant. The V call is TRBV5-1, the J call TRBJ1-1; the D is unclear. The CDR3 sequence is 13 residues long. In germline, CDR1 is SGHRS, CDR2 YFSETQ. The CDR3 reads CASSLGSGTEDFF. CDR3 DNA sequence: TGCGCCAGCAGCTTGGGCTCAGGCACTGAAGATTTCTTT. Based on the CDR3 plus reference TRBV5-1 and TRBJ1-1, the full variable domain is KAGVTQTPRYLIKTRGQQVTLSCSPISGHRSVSWYQQTPGQGLQFLFEYFSETQRNKGNFPGRFSGRQFSNSRSEMNVSTLELGDSALYLCASSLGSGTEDFFGQGTRLTVV.

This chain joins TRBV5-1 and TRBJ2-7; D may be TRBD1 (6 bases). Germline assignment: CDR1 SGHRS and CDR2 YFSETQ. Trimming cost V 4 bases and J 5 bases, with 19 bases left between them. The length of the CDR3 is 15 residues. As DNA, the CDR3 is TGCGCCAGCAGCGTGCCGGGACAAAAAAAAGACGAGCAGTACTTC. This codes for CASSVPGQKKDEQYF.

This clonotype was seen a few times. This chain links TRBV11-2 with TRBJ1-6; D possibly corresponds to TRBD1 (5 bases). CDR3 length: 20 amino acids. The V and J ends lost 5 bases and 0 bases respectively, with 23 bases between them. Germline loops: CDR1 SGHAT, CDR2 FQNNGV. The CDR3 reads CASSPLGLSFGGSYNSPLHF. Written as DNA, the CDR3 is TGTGCCAGCAGCCCCTTAGGGTTGAGTTTTGGGGGCTCCTATAATTCACCCCTCCACTTT.

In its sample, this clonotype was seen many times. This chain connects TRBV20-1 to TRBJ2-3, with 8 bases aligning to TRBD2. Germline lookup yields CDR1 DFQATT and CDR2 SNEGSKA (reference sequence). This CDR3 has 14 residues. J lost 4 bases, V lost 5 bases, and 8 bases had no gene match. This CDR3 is CSALRSGRADTQYF. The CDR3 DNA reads TGCAGTGCTCTGAGAAGCGGGAGAGCAGATACGCAGTATTTT.

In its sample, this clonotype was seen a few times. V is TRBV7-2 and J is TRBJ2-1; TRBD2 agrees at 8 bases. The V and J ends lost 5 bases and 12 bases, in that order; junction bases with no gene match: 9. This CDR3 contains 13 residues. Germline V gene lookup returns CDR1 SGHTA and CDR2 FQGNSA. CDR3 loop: CASSLPGLGGQFF. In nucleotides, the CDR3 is TGTGCCAGCAGCCTTCCGGGACTAGGAGGGCAGTTCTTC.

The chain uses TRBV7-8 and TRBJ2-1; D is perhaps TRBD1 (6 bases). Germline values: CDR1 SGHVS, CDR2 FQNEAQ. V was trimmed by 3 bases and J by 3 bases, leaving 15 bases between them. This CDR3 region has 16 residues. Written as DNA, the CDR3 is TGTGCCAGCAGCTTCGATTGGTCAGGGGTCTACAATGAGCAGTTCTTC. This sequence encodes CASSFDWSGVYNEQFF.

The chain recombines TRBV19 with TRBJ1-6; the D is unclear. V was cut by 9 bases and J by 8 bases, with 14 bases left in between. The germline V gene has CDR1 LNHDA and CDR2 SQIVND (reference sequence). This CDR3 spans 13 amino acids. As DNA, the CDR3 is TGTGCCAGCACCGGAGTGCTTGATTCACCCCTCCACTTT. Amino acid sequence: CASTGVLDSPLHF.

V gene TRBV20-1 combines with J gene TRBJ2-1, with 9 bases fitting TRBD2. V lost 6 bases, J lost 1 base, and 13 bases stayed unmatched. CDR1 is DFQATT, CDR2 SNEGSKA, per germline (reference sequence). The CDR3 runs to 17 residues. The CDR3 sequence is CSALRGLAGASYNEQFF. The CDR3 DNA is TGCAGTGCCCTCAGGGGGTTAGCGGGAGCGTCCTACAATGAGCAGTTCTTC.

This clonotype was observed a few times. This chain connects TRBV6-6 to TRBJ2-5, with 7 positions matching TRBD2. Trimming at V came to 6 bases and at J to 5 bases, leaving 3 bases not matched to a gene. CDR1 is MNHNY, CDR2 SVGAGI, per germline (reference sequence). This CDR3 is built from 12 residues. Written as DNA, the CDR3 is TGTGCCAGCAGGTCCGGGAGGGAGACCCAGTACTTC. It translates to CASRSGRETQYF.

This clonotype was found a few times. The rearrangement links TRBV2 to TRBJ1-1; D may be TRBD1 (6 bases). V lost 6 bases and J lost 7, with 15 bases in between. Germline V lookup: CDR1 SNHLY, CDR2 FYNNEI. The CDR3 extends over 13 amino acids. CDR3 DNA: TGTGCCAGCAGGATGGACAGAACAGGTGAAGCTTTCTTT. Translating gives CASRMDRTGEAFF.

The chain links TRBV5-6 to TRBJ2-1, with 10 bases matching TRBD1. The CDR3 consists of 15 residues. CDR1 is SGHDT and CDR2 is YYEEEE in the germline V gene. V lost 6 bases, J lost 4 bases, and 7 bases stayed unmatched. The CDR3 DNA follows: TGTGCCAGCACCGAGGACAGGGGGTCATACAATGAGCAGTTCTTC. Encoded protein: CASTEDRGSYNEQFF.

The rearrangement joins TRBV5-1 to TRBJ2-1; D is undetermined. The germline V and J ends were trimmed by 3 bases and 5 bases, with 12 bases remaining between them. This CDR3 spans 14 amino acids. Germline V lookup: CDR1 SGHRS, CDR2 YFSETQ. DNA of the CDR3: TGCGCCAGCAGCTGGACGACGCATGACAATGAGCAGTTCTTC. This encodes CASSWTTHDNEQFF.

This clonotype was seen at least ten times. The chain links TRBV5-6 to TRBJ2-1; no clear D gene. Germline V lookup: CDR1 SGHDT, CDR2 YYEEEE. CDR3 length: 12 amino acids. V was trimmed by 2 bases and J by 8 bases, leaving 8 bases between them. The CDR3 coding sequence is TGTGCCAGCAGCTTTGTCGATTATGAGCAGTTCTTC. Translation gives CASSFVDYEQFF.

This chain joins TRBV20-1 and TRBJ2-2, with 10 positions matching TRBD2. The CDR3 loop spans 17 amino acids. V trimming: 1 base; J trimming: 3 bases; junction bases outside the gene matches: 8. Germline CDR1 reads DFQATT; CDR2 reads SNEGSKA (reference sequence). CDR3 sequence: CSARGASGSADTGELFF. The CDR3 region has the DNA TGCAGTGCTAGAGGGGCTAGCGGGAGCGCGGACACCGGGGAGCTGTTTTTT.

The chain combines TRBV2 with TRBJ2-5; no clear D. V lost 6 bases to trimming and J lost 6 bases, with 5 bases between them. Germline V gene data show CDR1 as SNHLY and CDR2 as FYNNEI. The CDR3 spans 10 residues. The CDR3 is CASRGQTQYF. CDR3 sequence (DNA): TGTGCCAGCAGAGGGCAGACCCAGTACTTC.